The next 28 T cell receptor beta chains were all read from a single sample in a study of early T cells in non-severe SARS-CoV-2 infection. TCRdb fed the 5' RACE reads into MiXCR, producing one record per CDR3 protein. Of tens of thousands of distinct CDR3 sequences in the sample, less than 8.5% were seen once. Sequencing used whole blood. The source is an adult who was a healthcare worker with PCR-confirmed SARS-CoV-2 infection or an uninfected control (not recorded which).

The CDR3 DNA follows: TGCGCCAGCAGTGAGCAGGGTAGCAACATTCAGTACTTC. Protein product: CASSEQGSNIQYF. The chain has TRBV10-1 and TRBJ2-4, with D perhaps TRBD1 (5 bases). Per the germline V gene, CDR1 is WNHNN and CDR2 is SYGVQD (reference sequence). The CDR3 consists of 13 residues. The V and J ends lost 2 bases and 7 bases respectively, with 9 bases between them.

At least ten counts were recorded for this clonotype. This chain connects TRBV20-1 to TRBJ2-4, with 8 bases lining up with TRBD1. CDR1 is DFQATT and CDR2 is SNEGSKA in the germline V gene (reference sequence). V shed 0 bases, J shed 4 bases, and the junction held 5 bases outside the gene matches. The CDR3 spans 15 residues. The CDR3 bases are TGCAGTGCTAGAGATCCACAGGGGGGAAAAAACATTCAGTACTTC. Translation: CSARDPQGGKNIQYF.

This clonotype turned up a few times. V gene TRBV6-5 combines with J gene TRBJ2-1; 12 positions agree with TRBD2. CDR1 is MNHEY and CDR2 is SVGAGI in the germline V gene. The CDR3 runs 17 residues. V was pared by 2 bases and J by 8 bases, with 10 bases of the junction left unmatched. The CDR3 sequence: CASSYISPGLAGDEQFF. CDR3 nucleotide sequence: TGTGCCAGCAGTTACATCTCCCCGGGACTAGCGGGCGATGAGCAGTTCTTC.

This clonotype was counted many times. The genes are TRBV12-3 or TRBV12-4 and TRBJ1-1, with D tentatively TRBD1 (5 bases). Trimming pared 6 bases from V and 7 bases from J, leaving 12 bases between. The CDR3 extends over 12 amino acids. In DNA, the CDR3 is TGTGCCAGCAGCGGGGCCGAGGGTGAAGCTTTCTTT. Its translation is CASSGAEGEAFF.

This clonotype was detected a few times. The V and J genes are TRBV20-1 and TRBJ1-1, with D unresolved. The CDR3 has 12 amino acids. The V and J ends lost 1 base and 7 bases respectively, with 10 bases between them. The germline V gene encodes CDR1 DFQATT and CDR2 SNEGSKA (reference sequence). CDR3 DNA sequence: TGCAGTGCTAGAGTGCAGGTGAATGAAGCTTTCTTT. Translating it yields CSARVQVNEAFF.

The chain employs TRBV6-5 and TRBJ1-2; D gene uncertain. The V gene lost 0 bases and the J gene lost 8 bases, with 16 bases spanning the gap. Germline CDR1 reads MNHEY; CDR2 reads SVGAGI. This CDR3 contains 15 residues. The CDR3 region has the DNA TGTGCCAGCAGTTACTCTATGGTCCCAATCGGGGGCTACACCTTC. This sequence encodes CASSYSMVPIGGYTF.

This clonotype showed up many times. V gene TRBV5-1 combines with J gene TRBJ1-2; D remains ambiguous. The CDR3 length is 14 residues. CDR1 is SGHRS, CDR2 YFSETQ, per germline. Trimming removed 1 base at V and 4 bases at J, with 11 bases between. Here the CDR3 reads CASSLLGDTYGYTF. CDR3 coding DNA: TGCGCCAGCAGCTTGTTAGGTGATACCTATGGCTACACCTTC.

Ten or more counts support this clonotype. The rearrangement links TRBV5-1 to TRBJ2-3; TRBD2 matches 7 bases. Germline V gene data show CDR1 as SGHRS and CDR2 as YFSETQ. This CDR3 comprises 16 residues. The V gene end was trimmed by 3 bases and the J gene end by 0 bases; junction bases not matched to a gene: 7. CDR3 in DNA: TGCGCCAGCAGCTGGGAGGGACGCACTAGCACAGATACGCAGTATTTT. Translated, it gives CASSWEGRTSTDTQYF.

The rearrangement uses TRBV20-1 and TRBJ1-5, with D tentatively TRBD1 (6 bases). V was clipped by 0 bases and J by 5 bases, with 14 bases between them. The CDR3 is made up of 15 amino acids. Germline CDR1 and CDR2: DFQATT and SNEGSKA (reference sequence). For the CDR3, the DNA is TGCAGTGCTAGAGATCGGGCAGGGGAATATCAGCCCCAGCATTTT. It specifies CSARDRAGEYQPQHF.

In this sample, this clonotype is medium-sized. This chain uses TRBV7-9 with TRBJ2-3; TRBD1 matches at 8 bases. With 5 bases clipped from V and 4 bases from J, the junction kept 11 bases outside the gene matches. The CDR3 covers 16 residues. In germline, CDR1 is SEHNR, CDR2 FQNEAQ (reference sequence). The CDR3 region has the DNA TGTGCCAGCAGCACGCGGACAGGGAAAGGGGCAGATACGCAGTATTTT. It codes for CASSTRTGKGADTQYF. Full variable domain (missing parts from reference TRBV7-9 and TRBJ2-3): DTGVSQNPRHKITKRGQNVTFRCDPISEHNRLYWYRQTLGQGPEFLTYFQNEAQLEKSRLLSDRFSAERPKGSFSTLEIQRTEQGDSAMYLCASSTRTGKGADTQYFGPGTRLTVL.

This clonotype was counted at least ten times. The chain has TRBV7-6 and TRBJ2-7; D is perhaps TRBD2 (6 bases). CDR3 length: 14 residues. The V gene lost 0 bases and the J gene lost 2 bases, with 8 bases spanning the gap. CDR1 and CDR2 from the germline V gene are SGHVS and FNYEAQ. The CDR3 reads CASSLAGGTYEQYF. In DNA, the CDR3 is TGTGCCAGCAGCTTAGCCGGGGGTACCTACGAGCAGTACTTC.

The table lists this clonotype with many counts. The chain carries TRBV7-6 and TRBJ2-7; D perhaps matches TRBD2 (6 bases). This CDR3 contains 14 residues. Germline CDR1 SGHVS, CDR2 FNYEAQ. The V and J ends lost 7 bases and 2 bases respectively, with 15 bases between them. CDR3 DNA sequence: TGTGCCAGCACCAGCGGGTTGGCTACCTACGAGCAGTACTTC. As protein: CASTSGLATYEQYF.

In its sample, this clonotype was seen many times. CDR3 nucleotide sequence: TGCGCCAGCAGCTTGGCGGGGGATAATTCACCCCTCCACTTT. Protein product: CASSLAGDNSPLHF. The V gene is TRBV5-1, the J gene TRBJ1-6; weak D call: TRBD1 (5 bases). The germline V gene encodes CDR1 SGHRS and CDR2 YFSETQ. CDR3 length equals 14 residues. Trimming pared 0 bases from V and 5 bases from J, leaving 6 bases between.

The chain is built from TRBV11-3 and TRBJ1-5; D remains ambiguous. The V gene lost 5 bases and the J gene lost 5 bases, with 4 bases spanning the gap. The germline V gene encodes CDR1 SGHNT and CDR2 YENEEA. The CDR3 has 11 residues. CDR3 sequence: CASSTDQPQHF. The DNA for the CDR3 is TGTGCCAGCAGCACGGATCAGCCCCAGCATTTT.

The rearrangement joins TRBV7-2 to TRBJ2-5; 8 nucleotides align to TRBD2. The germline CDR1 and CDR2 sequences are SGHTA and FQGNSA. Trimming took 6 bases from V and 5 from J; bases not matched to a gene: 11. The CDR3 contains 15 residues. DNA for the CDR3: TGTGCCAGCAGTGAAGCGGGGGCCGGAAAGGAGACCCAGTACTTC. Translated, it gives CASSEAGAGKETQYF. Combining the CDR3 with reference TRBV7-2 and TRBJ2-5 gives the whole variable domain GAGVSQSPSNKVTEKGKDVELRCDPISGHTALYWYRQSLGQGLEFLIYFQGNSAPDKSGLPSDRFSAERTGGSVSTLTIQRTQQEDSAVYLCASSEAGAGKETQYFGPGTRLLVL.

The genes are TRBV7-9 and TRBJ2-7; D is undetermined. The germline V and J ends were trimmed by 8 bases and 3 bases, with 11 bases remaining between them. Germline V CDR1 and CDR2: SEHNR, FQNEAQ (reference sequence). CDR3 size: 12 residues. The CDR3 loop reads CASARFGYEQYF. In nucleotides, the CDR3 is TGTGCCAGCGCACGGTTCGGCTACGAGCAGTACTTC.

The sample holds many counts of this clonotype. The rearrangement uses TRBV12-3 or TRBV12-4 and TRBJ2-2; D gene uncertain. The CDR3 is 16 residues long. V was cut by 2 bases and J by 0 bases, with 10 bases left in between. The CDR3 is CASSLFSSSNTGELFF. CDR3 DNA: TGTGCCAGCAGTTTATTTAGTAGCTCGAACACCGGGGAGCTGTTTTTT.

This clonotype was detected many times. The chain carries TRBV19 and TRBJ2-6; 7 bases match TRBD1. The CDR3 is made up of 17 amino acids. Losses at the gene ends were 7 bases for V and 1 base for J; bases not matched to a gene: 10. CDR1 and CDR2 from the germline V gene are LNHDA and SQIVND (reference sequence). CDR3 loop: CASTPGQKSSGANVLTF. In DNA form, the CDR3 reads TGTGCCAGTACTCCGGGACAGAAATCTTCTGGGGCCAACGTCCTGACTTTC.

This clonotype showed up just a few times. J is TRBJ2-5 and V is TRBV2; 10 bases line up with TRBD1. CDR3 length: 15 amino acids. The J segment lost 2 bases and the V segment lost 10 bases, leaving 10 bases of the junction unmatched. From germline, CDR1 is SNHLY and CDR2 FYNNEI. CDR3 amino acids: CATQGQGVPQETQYF. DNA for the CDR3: TGTGCCACCCAAGGACAGGGGGTCCCACAAGAGACCCAGTACTTC.

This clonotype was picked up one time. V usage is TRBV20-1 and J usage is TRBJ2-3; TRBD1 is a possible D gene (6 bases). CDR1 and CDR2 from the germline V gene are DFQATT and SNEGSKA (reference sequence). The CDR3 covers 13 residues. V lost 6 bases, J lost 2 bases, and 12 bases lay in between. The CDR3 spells CSAGGAFTDTQYF. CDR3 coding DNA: TGCAGTGCAGGGGGAGCTTTCACAGATACGCAGTATTTT.

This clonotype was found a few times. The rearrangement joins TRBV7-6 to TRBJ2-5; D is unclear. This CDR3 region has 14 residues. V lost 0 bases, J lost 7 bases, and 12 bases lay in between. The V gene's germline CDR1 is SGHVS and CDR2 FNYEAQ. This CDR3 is CASSLAPRAGTQYF. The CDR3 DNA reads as TGTGCCAGCAGCTTAGCCCCTAGGGCCGGGACCCAGTACTTC.

DNA for the CDR3: TGCAGCGTTATACGGGACAGCCAAGAGACCCAGTACTTC. Protein: CSVIRDSQETQYF. V gene TRBV29-1 combines with J gene TRBJ2-5; 7 bases line up with TRBD1. CDR3 length: 13 amino acids. The germline V gene has CDR1 SQVTM and CDR2 ANQGSEA. V trimming: 5 bases; J trimming: 1 base; junction bases outside the gene matches: 4.

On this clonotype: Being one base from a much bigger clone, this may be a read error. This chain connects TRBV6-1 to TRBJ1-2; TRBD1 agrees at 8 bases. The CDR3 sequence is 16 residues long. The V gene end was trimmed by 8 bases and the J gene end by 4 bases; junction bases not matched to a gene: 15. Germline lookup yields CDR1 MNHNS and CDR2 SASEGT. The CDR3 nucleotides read TGTGCCAGCTCCTTTGACCCGGGACAGGCTATCTATGGCTACACCTTC. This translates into CASSFDPGQAIYGYTF.

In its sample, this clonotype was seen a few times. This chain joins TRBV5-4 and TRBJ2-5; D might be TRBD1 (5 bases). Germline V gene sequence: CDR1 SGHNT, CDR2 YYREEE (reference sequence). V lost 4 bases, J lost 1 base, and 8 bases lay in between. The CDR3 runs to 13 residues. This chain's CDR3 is CASSETAQETQYF. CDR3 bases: TGTGCCAGCAGCGAGACAGCCCAAGAGACCCAGTACTTC.

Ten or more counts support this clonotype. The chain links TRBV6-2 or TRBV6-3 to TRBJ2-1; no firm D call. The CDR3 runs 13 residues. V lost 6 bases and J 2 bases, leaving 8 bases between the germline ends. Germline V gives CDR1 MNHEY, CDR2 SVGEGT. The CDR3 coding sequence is TGTGCCAGCAGCCAGAAAACCTACAATGAGCAGTTCTTC. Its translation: CASSQKTYNEQFF.

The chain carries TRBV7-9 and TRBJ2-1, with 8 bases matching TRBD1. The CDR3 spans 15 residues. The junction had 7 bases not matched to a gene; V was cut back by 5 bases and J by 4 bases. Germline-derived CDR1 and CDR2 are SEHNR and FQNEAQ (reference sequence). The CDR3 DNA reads TGTGCCAGCAGCCTCGGACAGGGTGTTTACAATGAGCAGTTCTTC. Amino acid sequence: CASSLGQGVYNEQFF.

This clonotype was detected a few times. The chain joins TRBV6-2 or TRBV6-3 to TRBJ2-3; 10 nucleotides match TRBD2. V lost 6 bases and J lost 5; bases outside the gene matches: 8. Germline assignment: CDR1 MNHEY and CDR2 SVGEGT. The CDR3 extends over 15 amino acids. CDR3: CASSPLAGARDTQYF. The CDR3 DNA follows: TGTGCCAGCAGCCCCCTAGCGGGGGCCCGAGATACGCAGTATTTT.

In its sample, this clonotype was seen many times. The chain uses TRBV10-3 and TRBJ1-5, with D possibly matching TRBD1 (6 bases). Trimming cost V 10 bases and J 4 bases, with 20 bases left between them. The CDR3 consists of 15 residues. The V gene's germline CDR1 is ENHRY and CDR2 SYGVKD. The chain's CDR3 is CATTSLAGANQPQHF. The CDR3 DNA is TGTGCCACCACCTCGTTGGCGGGGGCTAATCAGCCCCAGCATTTT.